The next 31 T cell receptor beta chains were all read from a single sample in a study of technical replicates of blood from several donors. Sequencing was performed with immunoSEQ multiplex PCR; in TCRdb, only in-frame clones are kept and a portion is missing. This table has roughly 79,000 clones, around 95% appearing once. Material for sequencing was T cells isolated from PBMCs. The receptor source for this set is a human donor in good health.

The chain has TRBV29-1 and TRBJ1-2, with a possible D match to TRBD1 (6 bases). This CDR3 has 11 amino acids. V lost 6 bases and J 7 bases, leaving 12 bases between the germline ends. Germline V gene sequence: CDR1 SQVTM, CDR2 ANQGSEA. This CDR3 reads CSVLRDTGYTF. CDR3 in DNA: TGCAGCGTCTTGAGGGACACTGGCTACACCTTC.

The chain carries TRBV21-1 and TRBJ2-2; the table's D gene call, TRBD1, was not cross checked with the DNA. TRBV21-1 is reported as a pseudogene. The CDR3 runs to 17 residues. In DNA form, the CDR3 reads TGTGCCAGCAGGGGGTTGAACCGGGACAGGATCACCGGGGAGCTGTTTTTT. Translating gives CASRGLNRDRITGELFF.

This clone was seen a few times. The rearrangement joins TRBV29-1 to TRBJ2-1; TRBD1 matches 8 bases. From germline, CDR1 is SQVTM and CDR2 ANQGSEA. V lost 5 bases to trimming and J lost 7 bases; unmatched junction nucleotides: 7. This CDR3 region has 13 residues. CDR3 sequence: CSVPRTGRNEQFF. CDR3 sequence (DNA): TGCAGCGTTCCCAGGACAGGGAGGAATGAGCAGTTCTTC.

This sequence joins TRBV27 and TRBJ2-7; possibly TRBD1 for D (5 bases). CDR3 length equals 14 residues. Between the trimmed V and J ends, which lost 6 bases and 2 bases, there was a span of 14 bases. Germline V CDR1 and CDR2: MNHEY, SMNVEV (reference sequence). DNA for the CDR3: TGTGCCAGCAGAAGGGCAGGGCTAACCTACGAGCAGTACTTC. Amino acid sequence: CASRRAGLTYEQYF.

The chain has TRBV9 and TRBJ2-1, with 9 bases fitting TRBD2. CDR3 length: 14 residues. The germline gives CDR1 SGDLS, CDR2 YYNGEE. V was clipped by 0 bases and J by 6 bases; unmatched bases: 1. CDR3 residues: CASSVGAGGNEQFF. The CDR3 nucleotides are TGTGCCAGCAGCGTAGGAGCGGGAGGCAATGAGCAGTTCTTC.

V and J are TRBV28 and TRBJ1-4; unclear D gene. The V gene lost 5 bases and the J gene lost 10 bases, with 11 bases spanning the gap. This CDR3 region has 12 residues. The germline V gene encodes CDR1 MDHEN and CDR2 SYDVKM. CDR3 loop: CASSIGRGKLFF. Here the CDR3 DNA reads TGTGCCAGCAGTATAGGGCGGGGAAAACTGTTTTTT.

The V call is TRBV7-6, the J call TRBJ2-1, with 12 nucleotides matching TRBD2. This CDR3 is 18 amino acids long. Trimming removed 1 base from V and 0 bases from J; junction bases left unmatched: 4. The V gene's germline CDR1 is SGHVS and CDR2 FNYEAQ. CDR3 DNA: TGTGCCAGCAGCTTAGAGGGACTAGCGGGTTTCTCCTACAATGAGCAGTTCTTC. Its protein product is CASSLEGLAGFSYNEQFF. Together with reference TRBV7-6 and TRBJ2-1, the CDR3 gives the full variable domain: GAGVSQSPRYKVTKRGQDVALRCDPISGHVSLYWYRQALGQGPEFLTYFNYEAQQDKSGLPNDRFSAERPEGSISTLTIQRTEQRDSAMYRCASSLEGLAGFSYNEQFFGPGTRLTVL.

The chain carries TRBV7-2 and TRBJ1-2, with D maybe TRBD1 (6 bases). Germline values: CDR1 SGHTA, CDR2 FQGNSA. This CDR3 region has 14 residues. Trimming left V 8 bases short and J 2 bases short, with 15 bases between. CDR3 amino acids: CASHRGGLNYGYTF. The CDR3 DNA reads TGTGCCAGCCATCGCGGGGGGCTAAACTATGGCTACACCTTC.

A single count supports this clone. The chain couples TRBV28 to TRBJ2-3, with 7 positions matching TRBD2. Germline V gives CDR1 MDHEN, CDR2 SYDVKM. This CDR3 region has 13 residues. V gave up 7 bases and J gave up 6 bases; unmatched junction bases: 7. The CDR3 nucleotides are TGTGCCAGCACCACGGGGGGAGCGGATACGCAGTATTTT. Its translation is CASTTGGADTQYF.

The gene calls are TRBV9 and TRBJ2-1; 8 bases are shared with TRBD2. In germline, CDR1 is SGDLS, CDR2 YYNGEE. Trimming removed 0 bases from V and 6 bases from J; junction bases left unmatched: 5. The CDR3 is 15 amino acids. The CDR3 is CASSVASGGGNEQFF. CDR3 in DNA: TGTGCCAGCAGCGTAGCGTCGGGAGGGGGCAATGAGCAGTTCTTC.

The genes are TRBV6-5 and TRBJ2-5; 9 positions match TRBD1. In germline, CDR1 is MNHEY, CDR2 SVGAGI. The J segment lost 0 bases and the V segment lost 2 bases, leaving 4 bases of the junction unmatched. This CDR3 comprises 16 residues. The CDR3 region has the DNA TGTGCCAGCAGTTACCGTACAGGGGGCTACCAAGAGACCCAGTACTTC. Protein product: CASSYRTGGYQETQYF.

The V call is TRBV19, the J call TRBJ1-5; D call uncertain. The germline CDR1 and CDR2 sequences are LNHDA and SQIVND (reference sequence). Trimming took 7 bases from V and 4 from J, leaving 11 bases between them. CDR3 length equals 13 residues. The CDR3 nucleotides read TGTGCCAGTAATAAGGCTAGGAATCAGCCCCAGCATTTT. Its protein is CASNKARNQPQHF.

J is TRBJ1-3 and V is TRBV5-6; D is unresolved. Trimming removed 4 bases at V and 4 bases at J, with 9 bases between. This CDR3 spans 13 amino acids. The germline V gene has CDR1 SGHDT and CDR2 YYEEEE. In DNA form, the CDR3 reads TGTGCCAGCAGCCCCGGGAGGGGAAACACCATATATTTT. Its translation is CASSPGRGNTIYF.

Written as DNA, the CDR3 is TGCGCCAGCAGCCAAAGGGGAGGGAGCAATCAGCCCCAGCATTTT. This translates into CASSQRGGSNQPQHF. This chain joins TRBV4-1 and TRBJ1-5; possible D gene TRBD1, 5 bases. Looked up from germline, CDR1 is MGHRA and CDR2 is YSYEKL. CDR3 length: 15 residues. V was trimmed by 2 bases and J by 1 base, leaving 9 bases between them.

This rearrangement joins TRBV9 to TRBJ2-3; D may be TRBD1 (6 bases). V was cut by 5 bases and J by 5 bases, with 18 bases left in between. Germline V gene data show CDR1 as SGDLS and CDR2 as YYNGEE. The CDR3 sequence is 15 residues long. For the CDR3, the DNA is TGTGCCAGCAGAGCACGGGACATTGAAAAAGATACGCAGTATTTT. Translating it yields CASRARDIEKDTQYF.

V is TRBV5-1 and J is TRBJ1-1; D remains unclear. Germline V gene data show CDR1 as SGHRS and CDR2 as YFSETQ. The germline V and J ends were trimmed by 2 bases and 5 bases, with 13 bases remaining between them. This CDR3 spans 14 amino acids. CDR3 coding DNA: TGCGCCAGCAGCTTATTGGACCGAGGGACTGAAGCTTTCTTT. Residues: CASSLLDRGTEAFF.

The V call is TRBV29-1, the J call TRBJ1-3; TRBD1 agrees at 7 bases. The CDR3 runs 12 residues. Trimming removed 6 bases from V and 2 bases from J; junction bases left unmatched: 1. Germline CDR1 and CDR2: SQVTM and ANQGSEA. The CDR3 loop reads CSVGQTGNTIYF. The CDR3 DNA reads TGCAGCGTGGGACAGACTGGAAACACCATATATTTT.

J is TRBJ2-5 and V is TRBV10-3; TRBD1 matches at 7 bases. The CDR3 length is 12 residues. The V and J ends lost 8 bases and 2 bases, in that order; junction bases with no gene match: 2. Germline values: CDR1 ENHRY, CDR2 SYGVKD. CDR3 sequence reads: CAIGGQQETQYF. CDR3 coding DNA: TGTGCCATCGGGGGACAGCAAGAGACCCAGTACTTC.

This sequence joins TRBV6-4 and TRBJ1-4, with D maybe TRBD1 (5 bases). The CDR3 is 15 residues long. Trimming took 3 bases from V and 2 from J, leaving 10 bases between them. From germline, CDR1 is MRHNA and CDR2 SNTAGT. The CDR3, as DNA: TGTGCCAGCAGTGAGCAGGGAACCACTAATGAAAAACTGTTTTTT. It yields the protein CASSEQGTTNEKLFF.

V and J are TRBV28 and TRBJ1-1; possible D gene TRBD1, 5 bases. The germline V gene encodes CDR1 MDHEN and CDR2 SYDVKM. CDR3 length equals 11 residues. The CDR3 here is CDGAVNTEAFF. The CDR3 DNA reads TGTGATGGGGCGGTAAACACTGAAGCTTTCTTT.

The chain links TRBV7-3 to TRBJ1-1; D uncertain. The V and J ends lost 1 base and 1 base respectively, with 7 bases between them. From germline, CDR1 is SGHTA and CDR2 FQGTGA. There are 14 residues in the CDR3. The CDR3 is CASSLNPGNTEAFF. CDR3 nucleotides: TGTGCCAGCAGCTTAAATCCGGGGAACACTGAAGCTTTCTTT.

DNA for the CDR3: TGTGCCAGCAGTCGGACAGGGGGGGACATTCAGTACTTC. The encoded protein is CASSRTGGDIQYF. The chain joins TRBV7-9 to TRBJ2-4; 10 bases map to TRBD1. Looked up from germline, CDR1 is SEHNR and CDR2 is FQNEAQ (reference sequence). The CDR3 spans 13 residues. Trimming at V came to 6 bases and at J to 8 bases, leaving 4 bases not matched to a gene.

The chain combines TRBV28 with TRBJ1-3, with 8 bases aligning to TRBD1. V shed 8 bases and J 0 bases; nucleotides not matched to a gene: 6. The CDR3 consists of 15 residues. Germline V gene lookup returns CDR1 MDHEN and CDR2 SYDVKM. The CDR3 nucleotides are TGTGCCAGCGCAACAGGGGGATACTCTGGAAACACCATATATTTT. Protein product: CASATGGYSGNTIYF.

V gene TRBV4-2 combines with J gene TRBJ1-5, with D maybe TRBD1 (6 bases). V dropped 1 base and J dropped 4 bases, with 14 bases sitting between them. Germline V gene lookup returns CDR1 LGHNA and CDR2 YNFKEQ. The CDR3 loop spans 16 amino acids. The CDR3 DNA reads TGTGCCAGCAGCCAAGTACAGGGAGAAGGGAATCAGCCCCAGCATTTT. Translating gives CASSQVQGEGNQPQHF.

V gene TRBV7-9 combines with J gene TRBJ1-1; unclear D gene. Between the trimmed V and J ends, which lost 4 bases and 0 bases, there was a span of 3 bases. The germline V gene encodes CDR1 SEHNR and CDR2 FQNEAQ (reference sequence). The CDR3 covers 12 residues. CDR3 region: CASSSVNTEAFF. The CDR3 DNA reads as TGTGCCAGCAGCTCAGTGAACACTGAAGCTTTCTTT. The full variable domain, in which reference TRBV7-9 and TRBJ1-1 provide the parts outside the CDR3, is DTGVSQNPRHKITKRGQNVTFRCDPISEHNRLYWYRQTLGQGPEFLTYFQNEAQLEKSRLLSDRFSAERPKGSFSTLEIQRTEQGDSAMYLCASSSVNTEAFFGQGTRLTVV.

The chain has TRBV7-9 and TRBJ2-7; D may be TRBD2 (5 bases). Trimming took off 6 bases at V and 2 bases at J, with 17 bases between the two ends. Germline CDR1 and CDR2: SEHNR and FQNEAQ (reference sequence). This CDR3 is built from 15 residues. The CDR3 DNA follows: TGTGCCAGCAGAGGATCGGCGGGCCTTCCCTACGAGCAGTACTTC. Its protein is CASRGSAGLPYEQYF.

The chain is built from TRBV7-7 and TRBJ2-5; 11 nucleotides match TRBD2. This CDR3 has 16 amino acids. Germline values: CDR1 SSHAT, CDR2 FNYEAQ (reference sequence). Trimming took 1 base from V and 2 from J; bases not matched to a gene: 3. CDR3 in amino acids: CASSLGGTSGQETQYF. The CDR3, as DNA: TGTGCCAGCAGCTTAGGCGGGACTAGCGGACAAGAGACCCAGTACTTC.

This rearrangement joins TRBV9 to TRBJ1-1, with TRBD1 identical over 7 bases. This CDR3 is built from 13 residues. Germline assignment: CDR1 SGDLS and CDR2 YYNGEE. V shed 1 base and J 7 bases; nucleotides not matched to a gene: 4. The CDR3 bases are TGTGCCAGCAGCGTACGGGACAGCATTGAAGCTTTCTTT. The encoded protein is CASSVRDSIEAFF.

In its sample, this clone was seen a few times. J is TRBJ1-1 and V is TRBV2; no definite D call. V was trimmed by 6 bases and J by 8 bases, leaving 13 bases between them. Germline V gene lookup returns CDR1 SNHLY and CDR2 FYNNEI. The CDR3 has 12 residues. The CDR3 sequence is CASRTRVAEAFF. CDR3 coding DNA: TGTGCCAGCAGGACGAGGGTGGCCGAAGCTTTCTTT. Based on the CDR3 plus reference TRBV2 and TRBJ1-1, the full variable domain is EPEVTQTPSHQVTQMGQEVILRCVPISNHLYFYWYRQILGQKVEFLVSFYNNEISEKSEIFDDQFSVERPDGSNFTLKIRSTKLEDSAMYFCASRTRVAEAFFGQGTRLTVV.

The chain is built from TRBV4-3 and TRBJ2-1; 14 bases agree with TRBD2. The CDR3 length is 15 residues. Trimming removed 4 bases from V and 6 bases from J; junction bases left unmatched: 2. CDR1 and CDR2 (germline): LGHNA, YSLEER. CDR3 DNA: TGCGCCAGCAGCCCAGGGACTAGCGGGGGCAATGAGCAGTTCTTC. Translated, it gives CASSPGTSGGNEQFF.

CDR3 sequence reads: CASSQLAAGGNEKLFF. The CDR3 region has the DNA TGCGCCAGCAGCCAGTTAGCTGCGGGGGGTAATGAAAAACTGTTTTTT. V and J are TRBV4-3 and TRBJ1-4, with D tentatively TRBD1 (5 bases). The V end lost 3 bases, the J end lost 4 bases, and 15 bases lay between the germline ends. Germline-derived CDR1 and CDR2 are LGHNA and YSLEER. CDR3 length: 16 residues.